This T cell receptor beta chain was recovered during a study of T cells in localized non-small cell lung cancer. Study-wide findings and caveats: Of the tissues analyzed, uninvolved adjacent lung showed maximal T cell clonality, greater than tumor. The tumor had only one region sequenced, so heterogeneity remains possible.

Sequenced by immunoSEQ multiplex PCR; TCRdb stores in-frame clones only, minus some. The table has 61,000 or so clones, approximately 90% seen once. This clone was seen only once. Its antigen is as yet unknown. Source: peripheral blood, taken before any cancer treatment. This sequence originates from a woman aged 35-70 years with stage I lung adenocarcinoma.

For the CDR3, the DNA is TGCGCCAGCAGCTTGGGGGACAGCCCGACTAACAATGAGCAGTTCTTC. Translated, it gives CASSLGDSPTNNEQFF. The chain couples TRBV5-1 to TRBJ2-1, with 7 bases aligning to TRBD1. CDR1 SGHRS and CDR2 YFSETQ come from the germline V gene. The CDR3 contains 16 residues. V lost 0 bases and J lost 5; bases outside the gene matches: 8.